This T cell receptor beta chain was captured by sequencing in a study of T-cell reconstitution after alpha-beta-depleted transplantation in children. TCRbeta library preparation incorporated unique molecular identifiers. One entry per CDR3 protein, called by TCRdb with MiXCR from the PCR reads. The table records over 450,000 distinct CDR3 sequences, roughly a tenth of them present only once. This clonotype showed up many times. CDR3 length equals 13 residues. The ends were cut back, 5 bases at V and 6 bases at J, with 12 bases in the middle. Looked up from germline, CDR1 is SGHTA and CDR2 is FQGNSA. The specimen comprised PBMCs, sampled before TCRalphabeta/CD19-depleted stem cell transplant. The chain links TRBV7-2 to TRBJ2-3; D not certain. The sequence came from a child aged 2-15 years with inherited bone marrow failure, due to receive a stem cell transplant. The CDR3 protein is CASSADREDTQYF. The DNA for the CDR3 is TGTGCCAGCAGCGCGGACCGAGAGGATACGCAGTATTTT.